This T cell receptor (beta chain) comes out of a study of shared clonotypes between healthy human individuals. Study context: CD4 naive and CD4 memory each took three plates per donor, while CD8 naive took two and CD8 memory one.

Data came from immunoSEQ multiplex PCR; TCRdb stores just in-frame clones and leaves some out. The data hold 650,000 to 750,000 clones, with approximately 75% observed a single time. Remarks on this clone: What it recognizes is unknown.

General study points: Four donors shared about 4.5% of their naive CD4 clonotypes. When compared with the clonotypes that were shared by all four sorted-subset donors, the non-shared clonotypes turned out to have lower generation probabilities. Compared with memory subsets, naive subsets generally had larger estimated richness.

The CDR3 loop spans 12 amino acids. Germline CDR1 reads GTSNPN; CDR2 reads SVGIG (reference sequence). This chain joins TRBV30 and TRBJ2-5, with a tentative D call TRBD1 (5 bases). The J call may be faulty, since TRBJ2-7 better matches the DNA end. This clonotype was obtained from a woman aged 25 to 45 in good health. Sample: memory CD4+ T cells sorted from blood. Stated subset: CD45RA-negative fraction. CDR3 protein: CAWSIGQYEQYF. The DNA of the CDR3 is TGTGCCTGGAGCATCGGACAATACGAGCAGTACTTC.